The present TCR beta chain was sequenced within a study of cytomegalovirus exposure and HLA in healthy donors. As to this clone: The target antigen is unknown.

Study-level results: Another analysis was done later, and it associated 17,000 or so TCR beta sequences with HLA alleles at 0.05 false discovery rate. A later analysis showed that HLA-associated TCR beta chains had undergone more clonal expansion than equally common others. DRB1 had the most TCR associations and HLA-C the fewest, a later analysis found, with rates varying by HLA locus.

The PCR used 60 Vbeta and 13 Jbeta primers. Profiling relied on immunoSEQ multiplex PCR, and the TCRdb table lists in-frame clones only, not all of them. The table lists approximately 85,000 clones, about four fifths of them singletons. This CDR3 has 16 amino acids. V shed 2 bases and J 5 bases; nucleotides not matched to a gene: 8. Germline V CDR1 and CDR2: SGHAT, FQDESV (reference sequence). This clonotype originated in a man aged 45-65 years in good health and CMV-seropositive. Input material: PBMCs. The rearrangement joins TRBV11-1 to TRBJ2-2; 7 bases map to TRBD2. The CDR3 DNA follows: TGTGCCAGCAGCTTATATATGGCGGGAGATACCGGGGAGCTGTTTTTT. It translates to CASSLYMAGDTGELFF.